This T cell receptor (beta chain) appears in the sequencing data of a study of T cell responses to AZD1222 COVID-19 vaccine. V lost 1 base, J lost 4 bases, and 11 bases lay in between. Germline CDR1 MGHRA, CDR2 YSYEKL. CDR3 length equals 14 residues. Clones were read by immunoSEQ multiplex PCR, and TCRdb kept only the in-frame ones, dropping some. The repertoire has about 180,000 clones, around 94% of them found once; the top ten carry about 1.5%. The receptor's source is an adult who received the AZD1222 COVID-19 vaccine. The sample in question was peripheral blood, obtained 28 days after the second AZD1222 dose. The chain carries TRBV4-1 and TRBJ2-7, with D unresolved. CDR3 protein: CASSQVRAAYEQYF. The CDR3 coding sequence is TGCGCCAGCAGCCAAGTACGGGCCGCGTACGAGCAGTACTTC.